Listed here are 5 T cell receptor beta chains from one sample, sequenced in a study of blood T cell repertoires in COVID-19. Some clones are missing from TCRdb's copy, which holds only in-frame ones; the method was immunoSEQ multiplex PCR. The sample lists 150,000 to 200,000 clones, 65% to 90% seen once, with 8% to 10% in the top ten. The sequencing input was peripheral blood. The source is a man between 45 and 60 years old with active or convalescent COVID-19.

J is TRBJ2-1 and V is TRBV30; perhaps TRBD2 as D (6 bases). The V and J ends lost 4 bases and 0 bases respectively, with 19 bases between them. The CDR3 is 17 amino acids. CDR1 and CDR2 (germline): GTSNPN, SVGIG (reference sequence). The CDR3: CAWTNRRGGSSYNEQFF. The CDR3 nucleotides read TGTGCCTGGACTAATCGGCGGGGTGGGAGCTCCTACAATGAGCAGTTCTTC. Full variable domain (remainder filled in from reference TRBV30 and TRBJ2-1): SQTIHQWPATLVQPVGSPLSLECTVEGTSNPNLYWYRQAAGRGLQLLFYSVGIGQISSEVPQNLSASRPQDRQFILSSKKLLLSDSGFYLCAWTNRRGGSSYNEQFFGPGTRLTVL.

CDR3 in amino acids: CASGYNEQFF. CDR3 nucleotides: TGTGCTAGCGGGTACAATGAGCAGTTCTTC. The chain combines TRBV12-5 with TRBJ2-1; the D is unclear. V shed 9 bases and J shed 4 bases, with 4 bases lying between them. The CDR3 loop spans 10 amino acids. Germline V gives CDR1 LGHNT, CDR2 FRNRAP.

The J gene is TRBJ1-1, the V gene TRBV18; weak D call: TRBD1 (6 bases). CDR3 size: 13 residues. Germline V CDR1 and CDR2: KGHSH, LQKENI. Trimming took 4 bases from V and 4 from J, leaving 10 bases between them. The CDR3 spells CASSLMTGTEAFF. The CDR3 DNA is TGTGCCAGCTCACTTATGACAGGCACTGAAGCTTTCTTT. Looking up the rest from reference TRBV18 and TRBJ1-1 gives the full variable domain: NAGVMQNPRHLVRRRGQEARLRCSPMKGHSHVYWYRQLPEEGLKFMVYLQKENIIDESGMPKERFSAEFPKEGPSILRIQQVVRGDSAAYFCASSLMTGTEAFFGQGTRLTVV.

The chain uses TRBV7-9 and TRBJ1-5; tentatively, D is TRBD1 (6 bases). The CDR3 length is 12 residues. Trimming removed 5 bases from V and 5 bases from J, with 7 bases in between. The germline gives CDR1 SEHNR, CDR2 FQNEAQ (reference sequence). For the CDR3, the DNA is TGTGCCAGCAGCAGACAGGATCAGCCCCAGCATTTT. This encodes CASSRQDQPQHF.

This clone was seen a single time. V is TRBV18 and J is TRBJ1-4; D gene ambiguous. Trimming left V 1 base short and J 7 bases short, with 13 bases between. This CDR3 comprises 15 residues. Germline V CDR1 and CDR2: KGHSH, LQKENI. CDR3 loop: CASSPRTSRGEKLFF. The CDR3 nucleotides read TGTGCCAGCTCACCACGAACCTCCCGGGGTGAAAAACTGTTTTTT.